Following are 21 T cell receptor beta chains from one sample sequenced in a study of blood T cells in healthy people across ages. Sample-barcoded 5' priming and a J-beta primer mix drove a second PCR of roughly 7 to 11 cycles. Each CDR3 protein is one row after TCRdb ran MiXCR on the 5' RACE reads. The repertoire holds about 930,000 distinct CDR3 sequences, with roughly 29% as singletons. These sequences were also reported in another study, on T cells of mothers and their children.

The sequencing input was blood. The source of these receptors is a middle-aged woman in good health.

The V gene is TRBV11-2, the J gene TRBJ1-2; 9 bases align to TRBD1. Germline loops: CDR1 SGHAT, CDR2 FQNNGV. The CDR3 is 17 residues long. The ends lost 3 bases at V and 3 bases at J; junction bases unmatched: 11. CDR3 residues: CASSLTPGTGQHYGYTF. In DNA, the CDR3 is TGTGCCAGCAGCTTGACCCCCGGGACAGGGCAGCACTATGGCTACACCTTC.

This CDR3 reads CASSLIGTSGGYEQYF. The CDR3 DNA is TGTGCCAGCAGCCTAATAGGGACTAGCGGGGGCTACGAGCAGTACTTC. This chain connects TRBV7-2 to TRBJ2-7, with 14 bases identical to TRBD2. The CDR3 totals 16 residues. Germline V gives CDR1 SGHTA, CDR2 FQGNSA. Unmatched junction bases numbered 6, after V lost 5 bases and J lost 3 bases.

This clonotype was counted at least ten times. Here the CDR3 reads CASSQGQLAEETQYF. The CDR3 bases are TGCGCCAGCAGCCAAGGGCAACTAGCGGAAGAGACCCAGTACTTC. The chain recombines TRBV4-1 with TRBJ2-5, with 8 bases aligning to TRBD2. The V segment lost 1 base and the J segment 3 bases; nucleotides outside the gene matches: 4. The CDR3 totals 15 residues. The V gene's germline CDR1 is MGHRA and CDR2 YSYEKL.

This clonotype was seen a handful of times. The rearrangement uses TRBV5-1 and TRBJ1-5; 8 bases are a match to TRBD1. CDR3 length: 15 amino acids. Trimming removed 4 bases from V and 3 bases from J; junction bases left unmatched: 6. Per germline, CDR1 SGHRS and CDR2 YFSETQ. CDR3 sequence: CASSAGTGHNQPQHF. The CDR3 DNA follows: TGCGCCAGCAGCGCCGGGACAGGCCACAATCAGCCCCAGCATTTT.

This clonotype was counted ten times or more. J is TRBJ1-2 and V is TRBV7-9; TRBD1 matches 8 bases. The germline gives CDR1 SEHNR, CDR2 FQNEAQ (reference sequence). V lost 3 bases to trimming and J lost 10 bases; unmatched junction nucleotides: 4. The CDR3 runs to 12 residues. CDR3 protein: CASSFGQGFYTF. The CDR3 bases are TGTGCCAGCAGCTTTGGACAGGGCTTCTACACCTTC.

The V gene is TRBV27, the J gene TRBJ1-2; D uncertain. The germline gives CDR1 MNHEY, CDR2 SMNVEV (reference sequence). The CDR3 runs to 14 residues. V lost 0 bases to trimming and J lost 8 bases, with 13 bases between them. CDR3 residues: CASSLSRTARGYTF. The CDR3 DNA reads TGTGCCAGCAGTTTATCTCGGACGGCCAGGGGCTACACCTTC.

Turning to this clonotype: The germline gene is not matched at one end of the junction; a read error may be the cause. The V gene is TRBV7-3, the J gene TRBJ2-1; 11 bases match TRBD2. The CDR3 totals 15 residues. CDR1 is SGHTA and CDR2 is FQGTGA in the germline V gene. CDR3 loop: CANSSSGGTYNEQFF. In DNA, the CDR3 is TGTGCCAACAGCTCTAGCGGGGGGACTTACAATGAGCAGTTCTTC. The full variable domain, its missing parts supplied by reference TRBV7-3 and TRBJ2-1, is GAGVSQTPSNKVTEKGKYVELRCDPISGHTALYWYRQSLGQGPEFLIYFQGTGAADDSGLPNDRFFAVRPEGSVSTLKIQRTERGDSAVYLCANSSSGGTYNEQFFGPGTRLTVL.

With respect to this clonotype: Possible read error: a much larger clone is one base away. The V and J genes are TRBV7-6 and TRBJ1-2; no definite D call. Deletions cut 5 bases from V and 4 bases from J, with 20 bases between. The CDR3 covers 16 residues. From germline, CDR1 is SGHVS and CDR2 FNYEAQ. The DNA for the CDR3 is TGTGCCAGCAGCAGGGTGGGAGTGTACGATACCTATGGCTACACCTTC. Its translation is CASSRVGVYDTYGYTF.

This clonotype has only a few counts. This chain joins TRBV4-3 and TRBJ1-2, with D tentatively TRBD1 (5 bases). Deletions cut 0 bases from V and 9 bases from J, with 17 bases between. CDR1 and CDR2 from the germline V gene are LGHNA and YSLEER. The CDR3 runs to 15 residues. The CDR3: CASSQEVQEGERYTF. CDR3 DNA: TGCGCCAGCAGCCAAGAGGTACAGGAGGGTGAGCGCTACACCTTC.

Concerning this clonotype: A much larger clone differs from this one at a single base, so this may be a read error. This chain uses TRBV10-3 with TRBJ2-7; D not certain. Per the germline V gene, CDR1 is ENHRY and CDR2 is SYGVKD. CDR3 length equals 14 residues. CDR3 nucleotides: TGTGCCGTCAGTGATAGTGTCGGAACCTACGAGCAGTACTTC. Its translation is CAVSDSVGTYEQYF.

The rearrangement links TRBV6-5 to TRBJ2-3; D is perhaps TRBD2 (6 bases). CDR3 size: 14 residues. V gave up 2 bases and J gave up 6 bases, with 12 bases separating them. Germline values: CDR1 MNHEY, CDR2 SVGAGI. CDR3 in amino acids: CASSYVGGEDTQYF. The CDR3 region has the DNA TGTGCCAGCAGTTACGTCGGCGGGGAGGATACGCAGTATTTT.

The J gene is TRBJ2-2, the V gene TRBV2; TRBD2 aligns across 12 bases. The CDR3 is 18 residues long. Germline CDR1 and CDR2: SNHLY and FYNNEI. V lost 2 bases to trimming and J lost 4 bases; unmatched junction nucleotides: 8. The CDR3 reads CASSEFLAGGQVTGELFF. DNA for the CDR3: TGTGCCAGCAGTGAATTTCTAGCGGGGGGGCAGGTCACCGGGGAGCTGTTTTTT. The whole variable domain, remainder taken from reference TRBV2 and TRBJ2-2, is EPEVTQTPSHQVTQMGQEVILRCVPISNHLYFYWYRQILGQKVEFLVSFYNNEISEKSEIFDDQFSVERPDGSNFTLKIRSTKLEDSAMYFCASSEFLAGGQVTGELFFGEGSRLTVL.

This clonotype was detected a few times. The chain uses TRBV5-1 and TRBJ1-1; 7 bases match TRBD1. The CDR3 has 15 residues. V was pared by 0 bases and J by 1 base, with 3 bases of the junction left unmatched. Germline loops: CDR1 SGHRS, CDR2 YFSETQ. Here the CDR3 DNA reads TGCGCCAGCAGCTTGGGACAGGGTGAGAACACTGAAGCTTTCTTT. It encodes CASSLGQGENTEAFF.

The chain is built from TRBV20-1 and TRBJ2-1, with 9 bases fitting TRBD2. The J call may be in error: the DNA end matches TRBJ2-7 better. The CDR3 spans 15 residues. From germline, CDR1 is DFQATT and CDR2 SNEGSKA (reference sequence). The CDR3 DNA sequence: TGCAGTGCAAACCCAGCGGGGGGCTCCTACAATGAGCAGTACTTC. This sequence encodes CSANPAGGSYNEQYF.

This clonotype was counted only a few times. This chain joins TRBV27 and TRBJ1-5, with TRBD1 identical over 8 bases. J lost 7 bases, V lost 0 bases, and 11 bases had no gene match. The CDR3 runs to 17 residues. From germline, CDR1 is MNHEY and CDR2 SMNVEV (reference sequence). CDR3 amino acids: CASSLSAFQGAGQPQHF. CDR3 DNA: TGTGCCAGCAGTTTATCGGCTTTCCAGGGGGCAGGGCAGCCCCAGCATTTT.

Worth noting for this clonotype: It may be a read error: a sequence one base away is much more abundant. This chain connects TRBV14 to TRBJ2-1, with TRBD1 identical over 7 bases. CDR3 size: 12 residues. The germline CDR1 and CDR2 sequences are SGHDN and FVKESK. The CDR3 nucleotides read TGTGCCAGCAGGGGGACAGACAATGGGCAGTTCTTC. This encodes CASRGTDNGQFF.

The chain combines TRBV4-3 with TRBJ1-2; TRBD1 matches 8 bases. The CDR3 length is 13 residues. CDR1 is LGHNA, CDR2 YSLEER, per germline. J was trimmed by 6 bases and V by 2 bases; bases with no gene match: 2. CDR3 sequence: CASSQQTGDGYTF. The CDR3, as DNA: TGCGCCAGCAGCCAACAGACAGGGGATGGCTACACCTTC.

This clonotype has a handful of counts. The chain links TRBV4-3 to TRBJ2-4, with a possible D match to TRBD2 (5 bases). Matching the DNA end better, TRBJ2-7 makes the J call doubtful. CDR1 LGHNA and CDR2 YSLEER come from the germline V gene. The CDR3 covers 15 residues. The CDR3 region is CASSQAGVPPYEQYF. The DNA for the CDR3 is TGCGCCAGCAGCCAAGCCGGGGTCCCCCCATACGAGCAGTACTTC.

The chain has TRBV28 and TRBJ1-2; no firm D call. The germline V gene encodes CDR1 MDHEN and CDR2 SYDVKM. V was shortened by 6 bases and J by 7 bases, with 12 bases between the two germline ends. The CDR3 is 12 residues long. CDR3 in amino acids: CASSAVSGGYTF. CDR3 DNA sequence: TGTGCCAGCAGCGCTGTGTCTGGTGGCTACACCTTC.

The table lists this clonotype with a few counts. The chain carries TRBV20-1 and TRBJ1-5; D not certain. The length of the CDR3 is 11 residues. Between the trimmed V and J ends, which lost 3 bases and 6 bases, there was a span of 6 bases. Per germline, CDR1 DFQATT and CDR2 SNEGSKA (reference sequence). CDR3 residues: CSARFGQPQHF. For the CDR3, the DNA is TGCAGTGCTAGGTTTGGTCAGCCCCAGCATTTT.

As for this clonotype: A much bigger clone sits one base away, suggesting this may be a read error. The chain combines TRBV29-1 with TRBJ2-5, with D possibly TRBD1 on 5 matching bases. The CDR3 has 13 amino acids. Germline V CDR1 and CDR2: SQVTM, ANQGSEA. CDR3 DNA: TGCAGCGTTGAAGGGGGCAGACAAGAGACCCGGTACTTC. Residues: CSVEGGRQETRYF.